A selection of T cell receptor beta chains follows, all from one sample in a study of blood T cell repertoires in COVID-19. Clones were read by immunoSEQ multiplex PCR, and TCRdb kept only the in-frame ones, dropping some. The sample yields approximately 220,000 clones, about 80% seen once. Material for sequencing was PBMCs or T cells enriched from blood (not recorded which). All receptors derive from a woman aged 40 to 49 with acute COVID-19. CDR3s include the opening cysteine and the closing phenylalanine or tryptophan. A D gene is named only where the DNA matches it firmly. Expanded clones are given a class, and other clones once, few, many or no size at all.

TRBV28	TRBD1	TRBJ1-5	.	TGTGCCAGCAGTTTTGGACAGGGCGGCCAGCCCCAGCATTTT	CASSFGQGGQPQHF
TRBV2	TRBD2	TRBJ2-3	.	TGTGCCAGCAGTGACCTAGCGGGAGGGCGGGATACGCAGTATTTT	CASSDLAGGRDTQYF
TRBV7-9	TRBD2	TRBJ2-3	.	TGTGCCAGCAGCTTGGGTCGGGGGGGCCAGGATACGCAGTATTTT	CASSLGRGGQDTQYF
TRBV6-5	TRBD1	TRBJ2-1	.	TGTGCCAGCCTGGGACAGAACAATGAGCAGTTCTTC	CASLGQNNEQFF
TRBV9	.	TRBJ1-1	.	TGTGCCAGCAGCGTATTGTCAGGGGAACGAATGAACACTGAAGCTTTCTTT	CASSVLSGERMNTEAFF
TRBV10-2	TRBD1	TRBJ1-2	.	TGCGCCAGCAGTGAGTCAACAGGGGGTGGCTACACCTTC	CASSESTGGGYTF
TRBV5-4	.	TRBJ2-3	.	TGTGCCAGCAGCTTGGGGCAGGGCAGGACAGATACGCAGTATTTT	CASSLGQGRTDTQYF
TRBV4-1	TRBD1	TRBJ1-4	few	TGCGCCAGCAGCCTCCAGACAGGGGGGTTGGAAAAACTGTTTTTT	CASSLQTGGLEKLFF
TRBV19	TRBD1	TRBJ1-5	.	TGTGCCAGTAGCCCAGGGGGACAGCGGGCTCAGCCCCAGCATTTT	CASSPGGQRAQPQHF
TRBV28	.	TRBJ2-1	.	TGTGCCAGCAGCATCTACCCGCCGGGAACCTACAATGAGCAGTTCTTC	CASSIYPPGTYNEQFF
TRBV11-2	.	TRBJ2-3	.	TGTGCCAGCAGCACGGGGACTCGGGTCGGGGGCACAGATACGCAGTATTTT	CASSTGTRVGGTDTQYF
TRBV9	TRBD2	TRBJ2-5	once	TGTGCCAGCAGCGTAGCTACAGGATGGGCTAGCGGGGGGGTGGTGGAAGAGACCCAGTACTTC	CASSVATGWASGGVVEETQYF
TRBV6-5	.	TRBJ1-4	.	TGTGCCAGCAAAGAAAGGGGCGCAGCTAATGAAAAACTGTTTTTT	CASKERGAANEKLFF
TRBV24-1	.	TRBJ2-3	.	TGTGCCACCAGTGATTTTTCCCCCGGGGGTGATACGCAGTATTTT	CATSDFSPGGDTQYF
TRBV21-1	.	TRBJ1-6	.	TGTGCCAGCTTCCCCCGACAGGGTGATTCACCCCTCCACTTT	CASFPRQGDSPLHF
TRBV12-3/TRBV12-4	.	TRBJ1-6	few	TGTGCCAGCAGTTTAGGCGGGAATTCACCCCTCCACTTT	CASSLGGNSPLHF
TRBV14	.	TRBJ1-1	.	TGTGCCAGCAGCCAGCAGGGGTCGAACACTGAAGCTTTCTTT	CASSQQGSNTEAFF
TRBV4-3	.	TRBJ2-2	.	TGCGCCAGCAGCCCTACACAGGGGAACACCGGGGAGCTGTTTTTT	CASSPTQGNTGELFF
TRBV30	.	TRBJ1-1	.	TGTGCCTGGAAACGGTCCGTGAGAGCTTTCTTT	CAWKRSVRAFF
TRBV4-2	.	TRBJ1-1	.	TGTGCCAGCAGCCAAGAAACAGGGTCTGAAGCTTTCTTT	CASSQETGSEAFF
TRBV4-3	.	TRBJ2-3	once	TGCGCCAGCAGCCAAGATCTGTACTCTACCACAGATACGCAGTATTTT	CASSQDLYSTTDTQYF
TRBV7-3	.	TRBJ1-2	many	TGTGCCAGCAGCCCTCAGCCGGGGAATGGCTACACCTTC	CASSPQPGNGYTF
TRBV9	TRBD2	TRBJ2-3	.	TGTGCCAGCAGCATAAGCGGGGGGAGCACAGATACGCAGTATTTT	CASSISGGSTDTQYF
TRBV7-8	TRBD2	TRBJ2-7	.	TGTGCCAGCAGCTTAGTCCCTAGCGGAAGCTACGAGCAGTACTTC	CASSLVPSGSYEQYF
TRBV11-2	.	TRBJ2-5	.	TGTGCCAGCAGCTTAGGGGGAGTTCAAGAGACCCAGTACTTC	CASSLGGVQETQYF
TRBV5-6	TRBD2	TRBJ2-1	.	TGTGCCAGCAGCCCCAAGGAGCGGGAGCCCGGCAATGAGCAGTTCTTC	CASSPKEREPGNEQFF
TRBV7-8	.	TRBJ2-5	.	TGTGCCAGCAGCTTAGGGAGCCAAGAGACCCAGTACTTC	CASSLGSQETQYF
TRBV19	.	TRBJ1-2	.	TGTGCCAGTAGTGCAGCCAGGGGTTATGGCTACACCTTC	CASSAARGYGYTF
TRBV3-1/TRBV3-2	.	TRBJ1-5	.	TGTGCCAGCAGCCAAGACAGGTTCCAGCCCCAGCATTTT	CASSQDRFQPQHF
TRBV5-6	.	TRBJ2-7	.	TGTGCCAGCAGCTTCCGACAGGGAGGCAACGAGCAGTACTTC	CASSFRQGGNEQYF
TRBV18	TRBD1	TRBJ1-2	.	TGTGCCAGCTCACCGGGACAGGGGTCCACATATGGCTACACCTTC	CASSPGQGSTYGYTF
TRBV27	.	TRBJ2-6	once	TGTGCCAGCAGTTTATTTTTCTCCTCTGGGGCCAACGTCCTGACTTTC	CASSLFFSSGANVLTF
TRBV5-1	TRBD1	TRBJ1-1	.	TGCGCCAGCAGCTTACAGGGGCCAGGGAACACTGAAGCTTTCTTT	CASSLQGPGNTEAFF
TRBV19	.	TRBJ1-5	.	TGTGCCAGTAGTATAGACAGGGTTAATAGCAATCAGCCCCAGCATTTT	CASSIDRVNSNQPQHF
TRBV6-2/TRBV6-3	TRBD1	TRBJ2-1	.	TGTGCCAGCAGTTACCCCACCCATGGGACAGGTGGTCAACTTAATGAGCAGTTCTTC	CASSYPTHGTGGQLNEQFF
TRBV19	TRBD2	TRBJ2-1	.	TGTGCCAGTAGTATAGAGGGCGGGAGAGACTACAATGAGCAGTTCTTC	CASSIEGGRDYNEQFF
TRBV28	TRBD2	TRBJ2-1	.	TGTGCCAGCAGTTCCCCCCAGGCTAGCGGGAGGCGGGATGAGCAGTTCTTC	CASSSPQASGRRDEQFF
TRBV18	TRBD1	TRBJ2-7	.	TGTGCCAGCTCACCTGGCCGGGACAGGGCGGGGGAGCAGTACTTC	CASSPGRDRAGEQYF
TRBV5-5	TRBD1	TRBJ2-4	.	TGTGCCAGCAGCCCTTTCTTGACAGGGCCGGAAAACCTTCAGTACTTC	CASSPFLTGPENLQYF
TRBV2	.	TRBJ1-3	once	TGTGCCAGCAGTGAGAAGGGGCTCTCTGGAAACACCATATATTTT	CASSEKGLSGNTIYF
TRBV7-9	.	TRBJ1-2	.	TGTGCCAGCAGCTTAGGGTGGCGGGGCTACACCTTC	CASSLGWRGYTF
TRBV27	.	TRBJ2-7	.	TGTGCTGTAGGGCGGGACTCCCCCGAGCAGTACTTC	CAVGRDSPEQYF
TRBV6-4	TRBD1	TRBJ1-1	.	TGTGCCAGCAGCTTTTCCGGGACAGCCGAAGCTTTCTTT	CASSFSGTAEAFF
TRBV30	.	TRBJ2-5	.	TGTGCCTGGAGTCTATCCCCAGAGACCCAGTACTTC	CAWSLSPETQYF
TRBV5-6	.	TRBJ1-2	.	TGTGCCAGCAGCTTGGAAGCGGCTGCGTATGGCTACACCTTC	CASSLEAAAYGYTF
TRBV4-1	.	TRBJ1-1	.	TGCGCCAGCAGCCAAGATCAGGGGTCGGGAGCTTTCTTT	CASSQDQGSGAFF
TRBV2	.	TRBJ1-1	.	TGTGCCAGCAACAGGGTGGTCACTGAAGCTTTCTTT	CASNRVVTEAFF
TRBV13	.	TRBJ2-2	.	TGTGCCAGCAGCTTAAGGATAGAGGTTAACACCGGGGAGCTGTTTTTT	CASSLRIEVNTGELFF
TRBV5-1	.	TRBJ1-6	.	TGCGCCAGTCGTCAGGGGAGGGAAAATTCACCCCTCCACTTT	CASRQGRENSPLHF
TRBV30	TRBD1	TRBJ2-4	.	TGTGCCTGGAGTGTCCCTCCTTCCGGGACAGGACGTTCAGACATTCAGTACTTC	CAWSVPPSGTGRSDIQYF
TRBV5-1	TRBD2	TRBJ2-1	.	TGCGCCAGCAACCCCGGGACTAGCGGCCTTAGAGGTGAGCAGTTCTTC	CASNPGTSGLRGEQFF